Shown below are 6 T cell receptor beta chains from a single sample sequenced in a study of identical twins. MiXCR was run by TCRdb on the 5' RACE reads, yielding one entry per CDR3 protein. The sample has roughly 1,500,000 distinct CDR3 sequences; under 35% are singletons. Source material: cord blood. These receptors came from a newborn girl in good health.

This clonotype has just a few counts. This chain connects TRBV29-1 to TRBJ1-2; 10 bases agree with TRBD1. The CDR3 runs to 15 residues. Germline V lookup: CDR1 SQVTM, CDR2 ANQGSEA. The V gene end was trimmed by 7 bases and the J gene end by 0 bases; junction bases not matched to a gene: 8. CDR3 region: CSALGGTGANYGYTF. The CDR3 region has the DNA TGCAGCGCCTTAGGTGGGACAGGGGCTAACTATGGCTACACCTTC.

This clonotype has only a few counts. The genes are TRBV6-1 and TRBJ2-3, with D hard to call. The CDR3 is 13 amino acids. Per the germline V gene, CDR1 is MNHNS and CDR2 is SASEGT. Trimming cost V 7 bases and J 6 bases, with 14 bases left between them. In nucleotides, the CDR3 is TGTGCCAGCACCCTGAACGGCCCCGATACGCAGTATTTT. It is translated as CASTLNGPDTQYF.

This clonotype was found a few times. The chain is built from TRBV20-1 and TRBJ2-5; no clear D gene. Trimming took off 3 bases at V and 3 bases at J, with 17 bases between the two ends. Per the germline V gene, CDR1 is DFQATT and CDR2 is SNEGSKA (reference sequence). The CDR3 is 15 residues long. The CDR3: CSARDPSQVEETQYF. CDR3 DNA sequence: TGCAGTGCTAGGGACCCCTCCCAGGTTGAAGAGACCCAGTACTTC.

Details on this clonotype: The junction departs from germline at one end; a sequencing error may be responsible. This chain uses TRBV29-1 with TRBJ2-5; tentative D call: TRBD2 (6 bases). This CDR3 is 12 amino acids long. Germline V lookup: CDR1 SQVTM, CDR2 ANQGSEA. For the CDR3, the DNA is TGCGGCGTTGATCTGGGGCCCGCGGGGTTGTACTTC. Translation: CGVDLGPAGLYF.

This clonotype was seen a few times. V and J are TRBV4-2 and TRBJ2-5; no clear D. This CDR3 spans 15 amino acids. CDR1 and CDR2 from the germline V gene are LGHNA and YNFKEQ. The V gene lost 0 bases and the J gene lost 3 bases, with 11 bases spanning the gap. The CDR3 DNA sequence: TGTGCCAGCAGCCAAGATCCGGACCCAAAAGAGACCCAGTACTTC. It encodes CASSQDPDPKETQYF.

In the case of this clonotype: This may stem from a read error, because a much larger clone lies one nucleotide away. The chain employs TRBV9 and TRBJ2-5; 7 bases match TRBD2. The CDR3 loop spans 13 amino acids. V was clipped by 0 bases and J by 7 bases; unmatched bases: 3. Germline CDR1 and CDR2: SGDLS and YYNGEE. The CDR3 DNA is TGTGCCAGCAGCGTAGGGACTAGAGGGACCCAGTACTTC. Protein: CASSVGTRGTQYF.